The 22 T cell receptor beta chains below come from one sample, sequenced in a study of blood T cell repertoires in COVID-19. Sequenced by immunoSEQ multiplex PCR; TCRdb stores in-frame clones only, minus some. The sample has around 72,000 clones, 86% seen once; the top ten hold approximately 11%. Material: peripheral blood. The source is a man between 65 and 80 years old with active or convalescent COVID-19.

This sequence joins TRBV7-9 and TRBJ2-1; 7 bases agree with TRBD2. Trimming took 1 base from V and 0 from J; bases not matched to a gene: 9. CDR3 length: 18 residues. The germline gives CDR1 SEHNR, CDR2 FQNEAQ (reference sequence). CDR3 region: CASSLGQGLTYSYNEQFF. The CDR3 coding sequence is TGTGCCAGCAGCTTAGGGCAGGGACTAACTTACTCCTACAATGAGCAGTTCTTC.

The chain joins TRBV5-1 to TRBJ1-2; TRBD1 agrees at 9 bases. Looked up from germline, CDR1 is SGHRS and CDR2 is YFSETQ. V was clipped by 3 bases and J by 8 bases; unmatched bases: 5. This CDR3 has 13 residues. CDR3 in DNA: TGCGCCAGCAGCTATGGGACAGGGCACGGCTACACCTTC. Protein sequence: CASSYGTGHGYTF. Full variable domain (outside the CDR3, taken from reference TRBV5-1 and TRBJ1-2): KAGVTQTPRYLIKTRGQQVTLSCSPISGHRSVSWYQQTPGQGLQFLFEYFSETQRNKGNFPGRFSGRQFSNSRSEMNVSTLELGDSALYLCASSYGTGHGYTFGSGTRLTVV.

The rearrangement uses TRBV2 and TRBJ1-2, with TRBD1 matching over 9 bases. Germline CDR1 reads SNHLY; CDR2 reads FYNNEI. The CDR3 totals 13 residues. V lost 3 bases, J lost 4 bases, and 0 bases stayed unmatched. The CDR3 sequence: CASSEGQGYGYTF. The CDR3 nucleotides read TGTGCCAGCAGTGAGGGACAGGGCTATGGCTACACCTTC.

The chain uses TRBV5-1 and TRBJ1-6; TRBD1 might be the D (6 bases). The germline V gene encodes CDR1 SGHRS and CDR2 YFSETQ. Trimming cost V 3 bases and J 3 bases, with 10 bases left between them. CDR3 size: 15 residues. CDR3 DNA sequence: TGCGCCAGCAGCTCTCAGGGGAGCTATAATTCACCCCTCCACTTT. This encodes CASSSQGSYNSPLHF.

V is TRBV10-1 and J is TRBJ2-7; 16 bases are a match to TRBD2. Trimming removed 0 bases from V and 3 bases from J; junction bases left unmatched: 8. CDR3 size: 19 residues. The germline V gene encodes CDR1 WNHNN and CDR2 SYGVQD (reference sequence). CDR3 nucleotide sequence: TGCGCCAGCAGTGAGTCCAGGGGACTAGCGGGAGGGCCATTCTACGAGCAGTACTTC. It is translated as CASSESRGLAGGPFYEQYF.

This sequence joins TRBV7-9 and TRBJ1-1, with a tentative D call TRBD1 (5 bases). The CDR3 runs to 15 residues. Trimming stripped 4 bases from V and 2 bases from J, with 14 bases between. Germline-derived CDR1 and CDR2 are SEHNR and FQNEAQ (reference sequence). CDR3 in amino acids: CASSSLRASNTEAFF. The CDR3 bases are TGTGCCAGCAGCTCCCTCAGGGCTTCCAACACTGAAGCTTTCTTT. Full variable domain (missing parts from reference TRBV7-9 and TRBJ1-1): DTGVSQNPRHKITKRGQNVTFRCDPISEHNRLYWYRQTLGQGPEFLTYFQNEAQLEKSRLLSDRFSAERPKGSFSTLEIQRTEQGDSAMYLCASSSLRASNTEAFFGQGTRLTVV.

V is TRBV28 and J is TRBJ1-1; D gene unclear. V was clipped by 3 bases and J by 1 base, with 12 bases between them. The CDR3 is 15 amino acids. The V gene's germline CDR1 is MDHEN and CDR2 SYDVKM. The CDR3 region is CASSFAGSPNTEAFF. The CDR3 DNA reads as TGTGCCAGCAGTTTTGCGGGATCACCGAACACTGAAGCTTTCTTT.

This chain joins TRBV12-3 or TRBV12-4 and TRBJ1-1; D gene uncertain. The germline V and J ends were trimmed by 7 bases and 12 bases, with 21 bases remaining between them. CDR3 length: 13 residues. CDR3 loop: CASILEGGEASFF. The CDR3 coding sequence is TGTGCCAGCATCCTCGAGGGCGGGGAGGCATCTTTCTTT.

The chain is built from TRBV2 and TRBJ2-1; D possibly corresponds to TRBD2 (6 bases). Germline V lookup: CDR1 SNHLY, CDR2 FYNNEI. The CDR3 sequence is 15 residues long. The V end was cut by 1 base, the J end by 10 bases, with 17 bases between. CDR3 bases: TGTGCCAGCAGTGAAGATCTTGGCGGGACGGGAGAGCAGTTCTTC. The encoded protein is CASSEDLGGTGEQFF.

The gene calls are TRBV29-1 and TRBJ2-7, with D hard to call. CDR1 is SQVTM, CDR2 ANQGSEA, per germline. The CDR3 extends over 14 amino acids. With 0 bases removed from V and 0 bases from J, the gap between germline ends came to 9 bases. The chain's CDR3 is CSVEDRVGSYEQYF. In DNA, the CDR3 is TGCAGCGTTGAAGATCGGGTAGGCTCCTACGAGCAGTACTTC.

The chain links TRBV4-2 to TRBJ2-5; 9 nucleotides align to TRBD2. Losses at the gene ends were 0 bases for V and 0 bases for J; bases not matched to a gene: 2. CDR3 length: 16 residues. CDR1 is LGHNA and CDR2 is YNFKEQ in the germline V gene. The CDR3 DNA reads TGTGCCAGCAGCCAAGAGACTAGCGGCCACCAAGAGACCCAGTACTTC. It translates to CASSQETSGHQETQYF.

This clone was recorded once. The chain recombines TRBV2 with TRBJ1-5; a weak D match, TRBD1 (5 bases). Germline V gene sequence: CDR1 SNHLY, CDR2 FYNNEI. Trimming cost V 4 bases and J 5 bases, with 15 bases left between them. The CDR3 extends over 15 amino acids. In DNA form, the CDR3 reads TGTGCCAGCAGTGGCGGACAAGGGTCCCATCAGCCCCAGCATTTT. It encodes CASSGGQGSHQPQHF.

V usage is TRBV7-2 and J usage is TRBJ2-7, with D possibly TRBD1 on 6 matching bases. The CDR3 length is 15 residues. The germline gives CDR1 SGHTA, CDR2 FQGNSA. V shed 5 bases and J shed 3 bases, with 17 bases lying between them. The CDR3 region is CASSESTGAHYEQYF. Here the CDR3 DNA reads TGTGCCAGCAGCGAGTCGACAGGCGCTCACTACGAGCAGTACTTC.

This clone was observed a few times. The chain employs TRBV30 and TRBJ2-4, with D possibly TRBD1 on 5 matching bases. The CDR3 is made up of 14 amino acids. Looked up from germline, CDR1 is GTSNPN and CDR2 is SVGIG (reference sequence). Trimming took 5 bases from V and 2 from J, leaving 13 bases between them. The CDR3 is CAWGFKGSKNIQYF. CDR3 in DNA: TGTGCCTGGGGATTCAAGGGGTCCAAAAACATTCAGTACTTC.

The chain joins TRBV5-4 to TRBJ2-7; D gene unclear. From germline, CDR1 is SGHNT and CDR2 YYREEE (reference sequence). V gave up 2 bases and J gave up 6 bases, with 9 bases separating them. The CDR3 covers 12 residues. This CDR3 reads CASSLSIGEQYF. The CDR3 DNA sequence: TGTGCCAGCAGCTTAAGTATCGGCGAGCAGTACTTC.

The chain has TRBV12-3 or TRBV12-4 and TRBJ1-3; D call uncertain. V was clipped by 6 bases and J by 1 base, with 4 bases between them. The CDR3 contains 12 residues. CDR3 bases: TGTGCCAGCAGGGCATCTGGAAACACCATATATTTT. Amino acids: CASRASGNTIYF.

This clone was seen at least ten times. J is TRBJ2-1 and V is TRBV27; D gene unclear. The germline V gene has CDR1 MNHEY and CDR2 SMNVEV (reference sequence). The V end was cut by 2 bases, the J end by 6 bases, with 5 bases between. The CDR3 is 12 amino acids. In nucleotides, the CDR3 is TGTGCCAGCAGTTTACTAGGCAATGAGCAGTTCTTC. It is translated as CASSLLGNEQFF.

The chain uses TRBV4-1 and TRBJ2-1; D is unclear. The CDR3 is 11 amino acids. Trimming stripped 3 bases from V and 7 bases from J, with 4 bases between. The germline CDR1 and CDR2 sequences are MGHRA and YSYEKL. CDR3 bases: TGCGCCAGCAGCCATCGGAATGAGCAGTTCTTC. Protein product: CASSHRNEQFF.

CDR3 region: CASSLDSLYRGEQYF. The CDR3 DNA reads as TGTGCCAGCAGTTTAGACTCCTTATATCGGGGCGAGCAGTACTTC. The chain links TRBV28 to TRBJ2-7; D might be TRBD2 (5 bases). The CDR3 loop spans 15 amino acids. Per the germline V gene, CDR1 is MDHEN and CDR2 is SYDVKM. Trimming left V 2 bases short and J 6 bases short, with 17 bases between.

This clone turned up a few times. The rearrangement uses TRBV27 and TRBJ1-1, with 8 nucleotides matching TRBD1. V shed 5 bases and J 3 bases; nucleotides not matched to a gene: 14. This CDR3 region has 17 residues. CDR1 is MNHEY and CDR2 is SMNVEV in the germline V gene (reference sequence). CDR3 sequence reads: CASSDIMLTGADTEAFF. DNA of the CDR3: TGTGCCAGCAGTGACATTATGCTGACAGGGGCCGACACTGAAGCTTTCTTT.

The chain couples TRBV7-9 to TRBJ1-4; tentative D call: TRBD1 (5 bases). CDR3 length: 14 residues. CDR1 is SEHNR, CDR2 FQNEAQ, per germline (reference sequence). V shed 0 bases and J shed 7 bases, with 9 bases lying between them. The CDR3 region has the DNA TGTGCCAGCAGCTTAGCCAGGGAAGCTGAAAAACTGTTTTTT. Its translation is CASSLAREAEKLFF.

This clone was found a few times. The CDR3 DNA sequence: TGCAGCGTTGAAGAATCAGGAAGGGGTCGGAAAGCTTTCTTT. Protein sequence: CSVEESGRGRKAFF. The rearrangement links TRBV29-1 to TRBJ1-1; D is perhaps TRBD1 (5 bases). Trimming removed 0 bases at V and 9 bases at J, with 17 bases between. In germline, CDR1 is SQVTM, CDR2 ANQGSEA. The CDR3 runs 14 residues.